Described below is a single T cell receptor beta chain sequence and its context. As yet, its antigen is unknown. These data belong to a study of T cell responses to AZD1222 COVID-19 vaccine. As for the study in general: The study pooled second doses at about 4 or about 12 weeks.

The repertoire was sequenced with immunoSEQ multiplex PCR; TCRdb's copy has only in-frame clones and lacks some. The table has 95,000 to 150,000 clones, over 75% seen once; the top ten hold 5% to 7%. General observations from the study: All repertoire sampling was performed exclusively after the peak T cell response.

The germline V and J ends were trimmed by 5 bases and 2 bases, with 16 bases remaining between them. CDR3 length: 15 residues. The germline CDR1 and CDR2 sequences are SGHNT and YENEEA. The origin of this receptor is an adult in good health. The source was peripheral blood, collected on day 0 of AZD1222 vaccination. This chain joins TRBV11-3 and TRBJ2-7, with D unresolved. CDR3 sequence: CASSPSDTATYEQYF. The CDR3 DNA is TGTGCCAGCAGCCCGAGTGACACAGCTACCTACGAGCAGTACTTC.